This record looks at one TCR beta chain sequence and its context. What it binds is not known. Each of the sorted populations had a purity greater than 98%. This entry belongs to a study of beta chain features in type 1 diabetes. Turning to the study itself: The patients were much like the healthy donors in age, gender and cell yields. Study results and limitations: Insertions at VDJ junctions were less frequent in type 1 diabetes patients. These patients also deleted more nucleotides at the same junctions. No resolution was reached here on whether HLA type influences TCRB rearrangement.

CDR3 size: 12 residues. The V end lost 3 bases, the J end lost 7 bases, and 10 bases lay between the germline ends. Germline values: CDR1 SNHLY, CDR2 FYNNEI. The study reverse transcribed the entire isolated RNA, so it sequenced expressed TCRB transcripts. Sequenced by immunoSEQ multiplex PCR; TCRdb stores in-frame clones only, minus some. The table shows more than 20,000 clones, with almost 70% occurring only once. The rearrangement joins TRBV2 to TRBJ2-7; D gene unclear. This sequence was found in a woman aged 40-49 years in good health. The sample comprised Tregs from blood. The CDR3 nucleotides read TGTGCCAGCAGTGATGTGGCGCGGGAGCAGTACTTC. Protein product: CASSDVAREQYF.